The 9 T cell receptor beta chains below come from one sample, sequenced in a study of cytomegalovirus exposure and HLA in healthy donors. 60 Vbeta and 13 Jbeta primers were used in PCR. Profiled with immunoSEQ multiplex PCR; TCRdb holds only in-frame clones, not every one. The sample yields about 130,000 clones, 17% seen once. Material: PBMCs. These receptors were obtained from a female donor in good health and CMV-seropositive.

The gene calls are TRBV5-4 and TRBJ1-4; perhaps TRBD1 as D (5 bases). CDR3 size: 15 residues. V gave up 4 bases and J gave up 4 bases, with 14 bases separating them. In germline, CDR1 is SGHNT, CDR2 YYREEE (reference sequence). Written as DNA, the CDR3 is TGTGCCAGCAGCCAAAAGACAGAGATTAATGAAAAACTGTTTTTT. Amino acids: CASSQKTEINEKLFF.

This clone was picked up a small number of times. Distinct nucleotide sequences in the sample also encode this CDR3. The V and J genes are TRBV2 and TRBJ1-2; the match to TRBD1 covers 7 bases. The V segment lost 0 bases and the J segment 14 bases; nucleotides outside the gene matches: 6. This CDR3 is 12 amino acids long. The germline V gene encodes CDR1 SNHLY and CDR2 FYNNEI. DNA for the CDR3: TGTGCCAGCAGTGAAGCGCGGACAGGACTGACCTTC. Its protein is CASSEARTGLTF.

This clone was seen more than once but under ten times. The J gene is TRBJ2-5, the V gene TRBV2; D gene uncertain. The germline gives CDR1 SNHLY, CDR2 FYNNEI. Deletions cut 7 bases from V and 5 bases from J, with 14 bases between. CDR3 length: 13 residues. The CDR3 sequence is CASNLAVQETQYF. The DNA for the CDR3 is TGTGCCAGCAATTTGGCTGTTCAGGAGACCCAGTACTTC.

This clone has just a few counts. This sequence joins TRBV28 and TRBJ1-2; 9 bases align to TRBD1. Germline values: CDR1 MDHEN, CDR2 SYDVKM. V lost 6 bases, J lost 3 bases, and 11 bases stayed unmatched. CDR3 size: 16 residues. This CDR3 reads CASRNPVRTGDYGYTF. CDR3 nucleotides: TGTGCCAGCAGGAACCCAGTGAGGACAGGGGACTATGGCTACACCTTC.

This clone occurred a few times. This sequence joins TRBV19 and TRBJ1-1; 7 nucleotides line up with TRBD1. This CDR3 comprises 15 residues. Trimming cost V 4 bases and J 3 bases; bases outside gene matches: 8. Germline V gene sequence: CDR1 LNHDA, CDR2 SQIVND (reference sequence). The CDR3 region is CASSKRDSPDTEAFF. DNA of the CDR3: TGTGCCAGTAGTAAACGGGACAGTCCCGACACTGAAGCTTTCTTT.

The chain couples TRBV5-1 to TRBJ2-3; weak D call: TRBD2 (6 bases). V was cut by 0 bases and J by 0 bases, with 8 bases left in between. The length of the CDR3 is 15 residues. CDR1 SGHRS and CDR2 YFSETQ come from the germline V gene. The CDR3, as DNA: TGCGCCAGCAGCTTGGTTGGGGGGAGCACAGATACGCAGTATTTT. Translated, it gives CASSLVGGSTDTQYF. The whole variable domain, remainder taken from reference TRBV5-1 and TRBJ2-3, is KAGVTQTPRYLIKTRGQQVTLSCSPISGHRSVSWYQQTPGQGLQFLFEYFSETQRNKGNFPGRFSGRQFSNSRSEMNVSTLELGDSALYLCASSLVGGSTDTQYFGPGTRLTVL.

The rearrangement uses TRBV7-2 and TRBJ2-1, with 9 bases identical to TRBD1. CDR3 length equals 16 residues. The germline V gene has CDR1 SGHTA and CDR2 FQGNSA. V was clipped by 3 bases and J by 3 bases; unmatched bases: 6. CDR3 loop: CASSFGTGGFYNEQFF. In nucleotides, the CDR3 is TGTGCCAGCAGCTTTGGAACAGGGGGCTTCTACAATGAGCAGTTCTTC.

The chain is built from TRBV4-2 and TRBJ2-7; 7 bases align to TRBD2. This CDR3 region has 14 residues. Germline-derived CDR1 and CDR2 are LGHNA and YNFKEQ. Trimming cost V 0 bases and J 2 bases; bases outside gene matches: 1. As DNA, the CDR3 is TGTGCCAGCAGCCAAGATGGGGGGGCCTACGAGCAGTACTTC. This sequence encodes CASSQDGGAYEQYF.

This clone was counted between two and nine times. The chain couples TRBV5-1 to TRBJ2-7, with 9 bases lining up with TRBD2. The V gene's germline CDR1 is SGHRS and CDR2 YFSETQ. The CDR3 contains 15 residues. Losses at the gene ends were 7 bases for V and 0 bases for J; bases not matched to a gene: 8. In DNA form, the CDR3 reads TGCGCCAGCGCAACCTCTAGCGGGGCCTCCTACGAGCAGTACTTC. The encoded protein is CASATSSGASYEQYF.